This T cell receptor (beta chain) was sequenced during a study of blood T cell repertoires in COVID-19 (dated by TCRdb to the early 2020s). At the level of the whole study: Collaborator samples came from the United States, Italy and Spain and covered acute and convalescent phases of COVID-19. The prospective study material was composed of cDNA or gDNA derived from T cells, B-cell-depleted T cells, or PBMCs. Subjects who had been exposed to COVID-19, were actively infected with it, or had recovered from it provided the deeply sampled blood TCRbeta repertoires that made up the dataset. A freely available public database, intended as a resource for researchers studying the immune response to SARS-CoV-2, is where the repertoires were released. Samples came from the ongoing ImmuneRACE study (first 160 participants) plus 1,254 subjects from 6 global collaborators. Sample metadata almost always included a de-identified subject ID, COVID-19 status, age in years and sex. Where available, HLA class I and class II types were taken from metadata supplied by the sample provider and were not determined by assay-based typing. Study-wide conclusions, independent of this receptor: The quantity of clinical and demographic metadata differed by source and by participant and was supplied without curation.

Whole blood was collected in K2EDTA tubes by collaborating institutions according to the institutions' own protocols. For TCRbeta analysis, collaborator samples were shipped as frozen whole blood, as isolated PBMCs, or as DNA extracted from either sample type. As to this clone: It has no known antigen specificity. No much larger clone exists at a distance of one base, and base qualities are not known.

The immunoSEQ Assay, a bias-controlled multiplex PCR, was used to amplify TCRbeta CDR3 regions from genomic DNA. From the authors' description of their analysis: The number of nucleated cells in each sample was estimated from the amplification of reference gene primers within the assay. To quantify the absolute abundance of each unique TCRbeta CDR3 rearrangement, sequence reads were collapsed and filtered. For each sample, productive Simpson clonality was calculated by taking the square root of Simpson's diversity index across productive rearrangements. TCRdb retrieved this table from immuneACCESS and kept in-frame rearrangements only. Not all clones are present; in checked studies, unresolved V genes account for under half, and no reason is known for the remainder. V, J and clone size derive from that table, while D and trimming were established from the DNA sequence. Recorded for this sample are about 120,000 clones; around nine tenths of them occurred a single time. The ten largest clonotypes hold about 2% of the sample.

The CDR3 numbers 14 residues from cysteine through phenylalanine. The sequence is cut down to CDR3 DNA, 42 bases in frame from base 1. V loses 4 bases at its end and J loses 6 bases; junction bases beyond the gene matches: 6. Sequences SGHAT (CDR1) and FQNNGV (CDR2) are obtained from the germline V gene. The sample comprised peripheral blood. The sequence derives from a woman between 50 and 59 years old with acute or convalescent COVID-19. The chain is made from TRBV11-2 and TRBJ2-5; 9 central nucleotides agree with TRBD1. The CDR3 is CASSSRQGGQTQYF. The DNA sequence is given as TGTGCCAGCAGCTCTCGACAGGGGGGGCAGACCCAGTACTTC.